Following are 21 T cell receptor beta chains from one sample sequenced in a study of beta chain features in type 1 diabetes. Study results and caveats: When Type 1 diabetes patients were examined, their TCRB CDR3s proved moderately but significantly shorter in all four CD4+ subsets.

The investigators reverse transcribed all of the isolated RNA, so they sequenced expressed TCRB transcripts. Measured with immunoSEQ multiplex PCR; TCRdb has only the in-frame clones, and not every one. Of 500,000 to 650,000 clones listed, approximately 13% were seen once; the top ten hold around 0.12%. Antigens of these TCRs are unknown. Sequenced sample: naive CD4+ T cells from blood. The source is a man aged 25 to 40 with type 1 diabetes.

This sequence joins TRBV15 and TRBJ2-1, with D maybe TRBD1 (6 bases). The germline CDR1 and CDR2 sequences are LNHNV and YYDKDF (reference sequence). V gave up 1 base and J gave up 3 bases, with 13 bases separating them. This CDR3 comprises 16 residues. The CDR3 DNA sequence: TGTGCCACCAGCAGAGTACAGGGTGGGAACTACAATGAGCAGTTCTTC. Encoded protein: CATSRVQGGNYNEQFF. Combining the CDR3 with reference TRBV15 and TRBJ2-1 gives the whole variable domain DAMVIQNPRYQVTQFGKPVTLSCSQTLNHNVMYWYQQKSSQAPKLLFHYYDKDFNNEADTPDNFQSRRPNTSFCFLDIRSPGLGDTAMYLCATSRVQGGNYNEQFFGPGTRLTVL.

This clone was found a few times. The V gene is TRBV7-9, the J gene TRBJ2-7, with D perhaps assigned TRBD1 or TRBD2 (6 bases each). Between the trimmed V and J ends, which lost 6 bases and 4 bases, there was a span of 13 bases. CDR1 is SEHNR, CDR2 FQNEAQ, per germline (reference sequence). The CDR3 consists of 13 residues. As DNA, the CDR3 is TGTGCCAGCAGGAATACAGGGAGGTACGAGCAGTACTTC. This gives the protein CASRNTGRYEQYF.

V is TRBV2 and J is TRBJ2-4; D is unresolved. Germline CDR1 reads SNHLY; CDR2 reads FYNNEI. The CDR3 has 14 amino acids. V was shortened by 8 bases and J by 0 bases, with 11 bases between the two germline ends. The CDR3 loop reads CASEQGSAKNIQYF. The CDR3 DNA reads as TGTGCCAGCGAACAAGGTTCAGCCAAAAACATTCAGTACTTC.

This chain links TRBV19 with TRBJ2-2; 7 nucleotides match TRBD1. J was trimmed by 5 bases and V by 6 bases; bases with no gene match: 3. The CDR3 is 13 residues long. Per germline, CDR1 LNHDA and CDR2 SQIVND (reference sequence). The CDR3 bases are TGTGCCAGTAGGACAGGGTTGACCGGGGAGCTGTTTTTT. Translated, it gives CASRTGLTGELFF.

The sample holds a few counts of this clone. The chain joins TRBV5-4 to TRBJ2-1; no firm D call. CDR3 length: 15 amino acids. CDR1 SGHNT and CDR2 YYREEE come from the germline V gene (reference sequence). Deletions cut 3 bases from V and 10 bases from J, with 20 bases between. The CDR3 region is CASSSTVGSPNEQFF. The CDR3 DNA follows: TGTGCCAGCAGCTCCACTGTGGGGTCCCCTAACGAGCAGTTCTTC.

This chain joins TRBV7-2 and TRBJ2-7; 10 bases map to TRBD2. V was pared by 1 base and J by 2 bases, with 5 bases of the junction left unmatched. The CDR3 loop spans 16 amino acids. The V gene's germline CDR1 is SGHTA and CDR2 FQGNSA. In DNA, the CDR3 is TGTGCCAGCAGCTTAGAAGGGGGACTAGCGCCCTACGAGCAGTACTTC. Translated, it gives CASSLEGGLAPYEQYF.

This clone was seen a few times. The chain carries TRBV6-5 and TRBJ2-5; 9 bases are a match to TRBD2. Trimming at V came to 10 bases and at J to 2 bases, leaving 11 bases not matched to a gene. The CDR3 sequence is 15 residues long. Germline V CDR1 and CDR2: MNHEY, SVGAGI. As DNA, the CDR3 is TGTGCCACTCAGGAAGTAGCGGGGGAACAAGAGACCCAGTACTTC. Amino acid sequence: CATQEVAGEQETQYF.

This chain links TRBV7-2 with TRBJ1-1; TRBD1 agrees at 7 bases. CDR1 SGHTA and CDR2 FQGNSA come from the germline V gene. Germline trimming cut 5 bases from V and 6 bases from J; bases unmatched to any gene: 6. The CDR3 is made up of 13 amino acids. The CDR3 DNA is TGTGCCAGCAGCGCTACAGGGGAGCCTGAAGCTTTCTTT. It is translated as CASSATGEPEAFF.

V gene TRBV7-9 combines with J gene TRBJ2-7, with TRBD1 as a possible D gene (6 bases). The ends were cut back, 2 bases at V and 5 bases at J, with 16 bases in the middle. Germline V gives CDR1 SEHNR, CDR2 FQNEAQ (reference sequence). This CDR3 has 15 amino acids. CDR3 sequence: CASSLNTGTVDEQYF. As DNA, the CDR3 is TGTGCCAGCAGCTTAAATACAGGGACGGTGGACGAGCAGTACTTC.

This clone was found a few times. The CDR3: CASSSRVAGPDTQYF. The CDR3 DNA reads as TGTGCCAGCAGCTCCCGCGTCGCAGGGCCAGATACGCAGTATTTT. The chain has TRBV9 and TRBJ2-3; weak D call: TRBD1 (5 bases). The germline gives CDR1 SGDLS, CDR2 YYNGEE. V dropped 4 bases and J dropped 4 bases, with 16 bases sitting between them. The CDR3 runs 15 residues.

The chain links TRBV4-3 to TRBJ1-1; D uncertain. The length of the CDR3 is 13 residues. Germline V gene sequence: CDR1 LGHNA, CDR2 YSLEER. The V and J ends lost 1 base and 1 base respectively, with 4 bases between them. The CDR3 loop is CASSQARNTEAFF. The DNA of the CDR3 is TGCGCCAGCAGCCAAGCAAGGAACACTGAAGCTTTCTTT.

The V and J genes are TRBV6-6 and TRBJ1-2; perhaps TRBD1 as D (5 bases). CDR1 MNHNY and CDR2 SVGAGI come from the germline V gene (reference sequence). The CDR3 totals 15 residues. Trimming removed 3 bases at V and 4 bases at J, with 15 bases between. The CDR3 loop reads CASSYPGVPGYGYTF. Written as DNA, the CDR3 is TGTGCCAGCAGTTATCCGGGGGTACCCGGCTATGGCTACACCTTC.

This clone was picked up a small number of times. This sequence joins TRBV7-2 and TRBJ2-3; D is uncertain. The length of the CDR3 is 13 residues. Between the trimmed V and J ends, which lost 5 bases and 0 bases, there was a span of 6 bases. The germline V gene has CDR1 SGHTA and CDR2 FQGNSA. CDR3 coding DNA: TGTGCCAGCAGCCCCGCCAGCACAGATACGCAGTATTTT. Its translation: CASSPASTDTQYF.

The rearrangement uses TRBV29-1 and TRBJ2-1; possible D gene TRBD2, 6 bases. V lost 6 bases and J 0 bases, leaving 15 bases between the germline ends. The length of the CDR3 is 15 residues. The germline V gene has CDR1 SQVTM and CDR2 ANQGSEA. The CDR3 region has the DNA TGCAGCGTCTGGGGTGGGGGGAACTCCTACAATGAGCAGTTCTTC. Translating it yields CSVWGGGNSYNEQFF.

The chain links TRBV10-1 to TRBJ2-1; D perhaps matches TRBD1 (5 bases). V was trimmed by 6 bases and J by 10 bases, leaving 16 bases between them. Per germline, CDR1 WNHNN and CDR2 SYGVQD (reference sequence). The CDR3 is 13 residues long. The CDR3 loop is CASSLNRRGEQFF. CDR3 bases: TGCGCCAGCAGCCTTAACCGAAGGGGAGAGCAGTTCTTC.

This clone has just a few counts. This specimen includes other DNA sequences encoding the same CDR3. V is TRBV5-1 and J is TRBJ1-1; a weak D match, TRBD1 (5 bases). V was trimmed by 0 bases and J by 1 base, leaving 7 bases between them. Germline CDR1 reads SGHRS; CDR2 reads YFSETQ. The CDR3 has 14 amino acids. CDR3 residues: CASSLGQQNTEAFF. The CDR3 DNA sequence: TGCGCCAGCAGCTTGGGACAGCAGAACACTGAAGCTTTCTTT. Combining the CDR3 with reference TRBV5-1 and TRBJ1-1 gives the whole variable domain KAGVTQTPRYLIKTRGQQVTLSCSPISGHRSVSWYQQTPGQGLQFLFEYFSETQRNKGNFPGRFSGRQFSNSRSEMNVSTLELGDSALYLCASSLGQQNTEAFFGQGTRLTVV.

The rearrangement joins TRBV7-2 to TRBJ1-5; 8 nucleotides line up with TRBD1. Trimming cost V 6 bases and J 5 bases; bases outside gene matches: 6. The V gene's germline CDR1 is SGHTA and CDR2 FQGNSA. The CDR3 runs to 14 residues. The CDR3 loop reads CASRPQGGYQPQHF. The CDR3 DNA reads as TGTGCCAGCAGGCCACAGGGGGGGTATCAGCCCCAGCATTTT.

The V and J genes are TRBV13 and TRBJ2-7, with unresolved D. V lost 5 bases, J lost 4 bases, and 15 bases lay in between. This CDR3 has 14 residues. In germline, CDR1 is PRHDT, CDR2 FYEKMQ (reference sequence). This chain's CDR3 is CASSHRRPNYEQYF. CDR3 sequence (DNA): TGTGCCAGCAGCCACCGACGGCCCAATTACGAGCAGTACTTC.

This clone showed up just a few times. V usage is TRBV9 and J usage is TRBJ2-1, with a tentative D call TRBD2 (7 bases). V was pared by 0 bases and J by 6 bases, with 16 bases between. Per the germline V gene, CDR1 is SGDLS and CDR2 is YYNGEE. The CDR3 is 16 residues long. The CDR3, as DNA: TGTGCCAGCAGCGTAGCGGGGGGCGCTTTGGGCAATGAGCAGTTCTTC. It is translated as CASSVAGGALGNEQFF.

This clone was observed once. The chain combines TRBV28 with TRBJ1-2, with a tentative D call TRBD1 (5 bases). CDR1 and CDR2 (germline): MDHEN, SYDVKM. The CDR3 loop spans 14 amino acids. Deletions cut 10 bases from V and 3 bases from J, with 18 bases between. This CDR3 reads CATGRVIEDYGYTF. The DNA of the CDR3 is TGTGCCACGGGCAGGGTAATAGAGGACTATGGCTACACCTTC.

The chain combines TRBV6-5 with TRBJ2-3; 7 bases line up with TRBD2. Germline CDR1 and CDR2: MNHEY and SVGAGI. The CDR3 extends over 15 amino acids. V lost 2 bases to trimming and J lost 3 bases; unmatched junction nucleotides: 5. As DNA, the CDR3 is TGTGCCAGCAGTTACGGGAGGGGTCCGACAGATACGCAGTATTTT. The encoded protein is CASSYGRGPTDTQYF.